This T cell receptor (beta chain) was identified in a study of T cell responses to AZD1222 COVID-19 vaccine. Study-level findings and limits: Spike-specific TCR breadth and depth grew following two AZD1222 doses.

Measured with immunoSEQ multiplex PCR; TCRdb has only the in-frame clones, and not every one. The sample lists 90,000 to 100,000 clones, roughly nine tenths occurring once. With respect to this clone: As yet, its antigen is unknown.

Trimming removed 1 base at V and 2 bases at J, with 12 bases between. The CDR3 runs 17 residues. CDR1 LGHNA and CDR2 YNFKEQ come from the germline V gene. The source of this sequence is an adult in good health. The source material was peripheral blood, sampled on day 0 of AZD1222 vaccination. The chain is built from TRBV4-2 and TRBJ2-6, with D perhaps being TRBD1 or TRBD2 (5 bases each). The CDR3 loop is CASSQVGGGAGANVLTF. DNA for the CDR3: TGTGCCAGCAGCCAAGTCGGTGGGGGTGCTGGGGCCAACGTCCTGACTTTC.